The 21 T cell receptor beta chains given below trace back to one sample, sequenced in a study of a mutant IDH1 vaccine in newly diagnosed glioma. For these TCRs, the target antigens are not known. Sequenced by immunoSEQ multiplex PCR; TCRdb stores in-frame clones only, minus some. Here the sample spans about 32,000 clones, about 80% being singletons. Described time point: week 35, safety follow-up. Every vaccination contained 300 ug of the mutant IDH1 20-mer peptide and was paired with topical imiquimod. The starting material was PBMCs, obtained from a glioma patient whose treatment included an IDH1 peptide vaccine. The receptors come from a woman between 35 and 50 years old with glioma.

Here the CDR3 DNA reads TGCGCCAGCACCGAAGGGGCAGGGACTTATGGCTACACCTTC. Amino acid sequence: CASTEGAGTYGYTF. The V and J genes are TRBV5-1 and TRBJ1-2; perhaps TRBD1 as D (5 bases). The CDR3 consists of 14 residues. Germline V lookup: CDR1 SGHRS, CDR2 YFSETQ. V was pared by 6 bases and J by 5 bases, with 17 bases between.

The chain joins TRBV7-2 to TRBJ2-1, with D perhaps matching TRBD1 (5 bases). The CDR3 totals 15 residues. Germline loops: CDR1 SGHTA, CDR2 FQGNSA. V was cut by 5 bases and J by 0 bases, with 11 bases left in between. The CDR3 protein is CASSLDTPSYNEQFF. In DNA form, the CDR3 reads TGTGCCAGCAGCCTGGACACCCCCTCCTACAATGAGCAGTTCTTC.

The chain carries TRBV7-9 and TRBJ1-4; D might be TRBD1 (5 bases). The germline V gene has CDR1 SEHNR and CDR2 FQNEAQ (reference sequence). Trimming cost V 4 bases and J 8 bases, with 17 bases left between them. The CDR3 runs 15 residues. CDR3 nucleotide sequence: TGTGCCAGCAGCTCCTTAAACAGGATTGGCGAAAAACTGTTTTTT. Translated, it gives CASSSLNRIGEKLFF.

The rearrangement joins TRBV5-8 to TRBJ2-1; D is ambiguous. Per the germline V gene, CDR1 is SGHTS and CDR2 is YDEGEE. Trimming removed 2 bases from V and 3 bases from J, with 15 bases in between. This CDR3 contains 16 residues. The CDR3, as DNA: TGTGCCAGCAGCTTTAGGGCAAGCCCCATCTACAATGAGCAGTTCTTC. It encodes CASSFRASPIYNEQFF.

V gene TRBV27 combines with J gene TRBJ2-2, with D maybe TRBD1 (5 bases). Trimming took 5 bases from V and 5 from J, leaving 12 bases between them. This CDR3 has 14 amino acids. The germline gives CDR1 MNHEY, CDR2 SMNVEV (reference sequence). The CDR3 reads CASSAFRETGELFF. The CDR3 nucleotides are TGTGCCAGCAGTGCCTTCAGGGAAACCGGGGAGCTGTTTTTT.

In this sample, this clone turned up once. The rearrangement joins TRBV2 to TRBJ2-3; 12 nucleotides agree with TRBD2. The V gene end was trimmed by 10 bases and the J gene end by 2 bases; junction bases not matched to a gene: 7. The CDR3 is made up of 15 amino acids. Per the germline V gene, CDR1 is SNHLY and CDR2 is FYNNEI. CDR3 sequence reads: CATALAGGPTDTQYF. Written as DNA, the CDR3 is TGTGCCACCGCTCTAGCGGGGGGGCCCACAGATACGCAGTATTTT.

This clone was observed a few times. This chain connects TRBV30 to TRBJ1-1, with D tentatively TRBD1 (5 bases). The ends were cut back, 1 base at V and 5 bases at J, with 14 bases in the middle. Germline V gene data show CDR1 as GTSNPN and CDR2 as SVGIG (reference sequence). The CDR3 has 14 residues. The CDR3: CAWSGLGGSTEAFF. CDR3 sequence (DNA): TGTGCCTGGAGTGGTCTGGGGGGTTCGACTGAAGCTTTCTTT.

The chain uses TRBV10-3 and TRBJ1-3; D might be TRBD1 (5 bases). CDR1 and CDR2 from the germline V gene are ENHRY and SYGVKD. Trimming shortened V by 0 bases and J by 2 bases, and 11 bases separated the two germline ends. This CDR3 has 16 amino acids. The CDR3 sequence: CAISESRGVTGNTIYF. Here the CDR3 DNA reads TGTGCCATCAGTGAGTCGAGGGGAGTAACTGGAAACACCATATATTTT.

The chain employs TRBV19 and TRBJ1-5, with D perhaps TRBD1 (6 bases). Trimming took off 6 bases at V and 4 bases at J, with 16 bases between the two ends. The CDR3 length is 15 residues. Germline V gene sequence: CDR1 LNHDA, CDR2 SQIVND (reference sequence). CDR3 sequence reads: CASRRRGGANQPQHF. The CDR3 coding sequence is TGTGCCAGTAGAAGGAGAGGGGGGGCGAATCAGCCCCAGCATTTT.

The chain is built from TRBV28 and TRBJ1-1; no reliable D call. The CDR3 has 13 residues. Trimming left V 3 bases short and J 4 bases short, with 9 bases between. The V gene's germline CDR1 is MDHEN and CDR2 SYDVKM. CDR3 DNA sequence: TGTGCCAGCAGTTTTGTAGGGCCCACTGAAGCTTTCTTT. It specifies CASSFVGPTEAFF.

CDR3 DNA sequence: TGCGCCAGCAGCCGCCAACTGAACACTGAAGCTTTCTTT. This codes for CASSRQLNTEAFF. The V call is TRBV5-1, the J call TRBJ1-1, with D unresolved. Germline loops: CDR1 SGHRS, CDR2 YFSETQ. CDR3 length: 13 residues. Trimming took 4 bases from V and 0 from J, leaving 7 bases between them.

The chain carries TRBV27 and TRBJ2-7; TRBD1 is a possible D gene (5 bases). Trimming removed 8 bases at V and 1 base at J, with 12 bases between. Germline values: CDR1 MNHEY, CDR2 SMNVEV (reference sequence). This CDR3 has 13 residues. The DNA of the CDR3 is TGTGCCAGCGGCCTTCAGGGTTCCTACGAGCAGTACTTC. Its translation: CASGLQGSYEQYF.

This clone was observed once. The rearrangement links TRBV4-3 to TRBJ1-2; D possibly corresponds to TRBD1 (6 bases). This CDR3 spans 14 amino acids. CDR1 LGHNA and CDR2 YSLEER come from the germline V gene. V lost 4 bases and J lost 6, with 15 bases in between. CDR3 loop: CASSLTFRTDGYTF. The DNA for the CDR3 is TGCGCCAGCAGCCTTACATTTCGGACAGATGGCTACACCTTC.

The table lists this clone with a count of one. The chain links TRBV2 to TRBJ2-5, with 8 bases matching TRBD2. CDR3 length: 15 amino acids. Germline CDR1 SNHLY, CDR2 FYNNEI. Trimming removed 3 bases from V and 3 bases from J; junction bases left unmatched: 6. The CDR3 loop reads CASSDQRGPKETQYF. The DNA for the CDR3 is TGTGCCAGCAGTGATCAGCGGGGGCCTAAAGAGACCCAGTACTTC.

V and J are TRBV9 and TRBJ2-1; no clear D. The CDR3 extends over 12 amino acids. Germline CDR1 reads SGDLS; CDR2 reads YYNGEE. Between the trimmed V and J ends, which lost 0 bases and 6 bases, there was a span of 4 bases. CDR3 sequence reads: CASSVGVNEQFF. The DNA of the CDR3 is TGTGCCAGCAGCGTAGGAGTCAATGAGCAGTTCTTC. Together with reference TRBV9 and TRBJ2-1, the CDR3 gives the full variable domain: DSGVTQTPKHLITATGQRVTLRCSPRSGDLSVYWYQQSLDQGLQFLIQYYNGEERAKGNILERFSAQQFPDLHSELNLSSLELGDSALYFCASSVGVNEQFFGPGTRLTVL.

The chain is built from TRBV6-1 and TRBJ1-6, with 7 bases fitting TRBD1. Trimming took 2 bases from V and 10 from J; bases not matched to a gene: 2. The CDR3 has 13 amino acids. The germline V gene encodes CDR1 MNHNS and CDR2 SASEGT. In DNA, the CDR3 is TGTGCCAGCAGTGAACCACAGGGGTCACCCCTCCACTTT. Protein: CASSEPQGSPLHF.

This chain uses TRBV6-5 with TRBJ2-6; unclear D gene. Trimming took 0 bases from V and 0 from J, leaving 6 bases between them. The CDR3 is 16 amino acids. Looked up from germline, CDR1 is MNHEY and CDR2 is SVGAGI. CDR3 region: CASSYSDGSGANVLTF. DNA of the CDR3: TGTGCCAGCAGTTACTCTGACGGCTCTGGGGCCAACGTCCTGACTTTC.

This sequence joins TRBV12-5 and TRBJ1-1; no reliable D call. This CDR3 spans 16 amino acids. CDR1 is LGHNT and CDR2 is FRNRAP in the germline V gene. Deletions cut 6 bases from V and 0 bases from J, with 17 bases between. The CDR3 protein is CASGSPLTWMNTEAFF. The CDR3 region has the DNA TGTGCTAGTGGCTCGCCCCTTACGTGGATGAACACTGAAGCTTTCTTT.

V is TRBV5-1 and J is TRBJ1-4; no definite D call. CDR3 length equals 16 residues. The germline CDR1 and CDR2 sequences are SGHRS and YFSETQ. Trimming cost V 5 bases and J 7 bases, with 21 bases left between them. This CDR3 is CASRIGYRGLGEKLFF. CDR3 DNA sequence: TGCGCCAGCAGAATCGGGTACCGAGGTCTTGGTGAAAAACTGTTTTTT.

J is TRBJ1-1 and V is TRBV9; D gene unclear. Germline V gene lookup returns CDR1 SGDLS and CDR2 YYNGEE. Trimming shortened V by 4 bases and J by 3 bases, and 7 bases separated the two germline ends. The CDR3 loop spans 12 amino acids. CDR3 DNA: TGTGCCAGCAGCACTCGGGACACTGAAGCTTTCTTT. Its translation: CASSTRDTEAFF. The full variable domain, rest sourced from reference TRBV9 and TRBJ1-1, is DSGVTQTPKHLITATGQRVTLRCSPRSGDLSVYWYQQSLDQGLQFLIQYYNGEERAKGNILERFSAQQFPDLHSELNLSSLELGDSALYFCASSTRDTEAFFGQGTRLTVV.

The J gene is TRBJ1-2, the V gene TRBV18; weak D call: TRBD1 (5 bases). This CDR3 spans 12 amino acids. Germline V gives CDR1 KGHSH, CDR2 LQKENI. Between the trimmed V and J ends, which lost 6 bases and 7 bases, there was a span of 12 bases. In nucleotides, the CDR3 is TGTGCCAGCTCCTCCCAGGGTTCTGGCTACACCTTC. The encoded protein is CASSSQGSGYTF.